The TCR beta chain under discussion was sequenced for a study of T cell responses to AZD1222 COVID-19 vaccine (dated by TCRdb to the early 2020s). Background for the entire study: Because spike-specific TCR depth and breadth did not differ between the two schedules, AZD1222 recipients who got a second dose at roughly 4 weeks were pooled with those who got a second dose at roughly 12 weeks. Trial participants were enrolled by age into subgroups of 18-55, 56-69 and 70-plus years, and around 150, 29 and 61 TCR-sequenced participants, respectively, were included in these subgroups. A total of about 230 trial participants underwent TCR sequencing, of whom nearly 210 received two doses of AZD1222 and around 25 received two doses of the MenACWY control vaccine.

The time point label on this specimen signifies: baseline before first vaccination. Vaccinee samples came from UK trials COV001 and COV002, including a single-blind randomized controlled phase 2/3 trial of AZD1222 (ChAdOx1 nCoV-19) in healthy adults. For TCRbeta chain sequencing, PBMC samples were collected from trial participants at day 0 and at day 28 after the second dose. In the case of this clone: Which antigen it targets is not known. No much larger clone is present one base from it, and per-base qualities are unavailable.

The CDR3 regions of human TCRbeta chains were analyzed by immunosequencing. Per the original workflow: TCRs in the repertoires were matched against a reference library of SARS-CoV-2-specific TCRs that had been generated with the MIRA antigen-specificity platform. Breadth was defined as the fraction of unique TCRs that were SARS-CoV-2-associated. Depth was defined as the fraction of total T cells that were SARS-CoV-2-associated. Using the MIRA data, each spike-specific TCR was mapped to the spike region that the TCR reacts to and placed in a CD4 or CD8 class. Log10-transformed breadth and depth values were compared by one-way ANOVA with Sidak's multiple comparisons tests. The table was pulled from immuneACCESS by TCRdb, which kept in-frame rearrangements only. Such tables lose some clones; where checked, under half of the loss comes from unresolved V genes, and the rest has no known cause. V and J calls and clone size follow that table, whereas D and trimming were derived from the DNA. The sample includes around 91,000 clones, with about 88% observed a single time. The leading ten clones occupy roughly a fifth of the sample.

Reading the germline V gene gives CDR1 SGHTA and CDR2 FQGTGA. The CDR3, from cysteine to phenylalanine, totals 13 residues. Only the CDR3 portion is preserved as DNA: 39 bases, with reading frame beginning at the first base. Trimming takes 2 bases from V and 1 base from J, and the germline ends sit 5 bases apart. Paper-wide results and their limitations: Reportedly, almost half of the unique spike-specific TCRs recognized epitopes lying outside the regions that are mutated in the B.1.351 and B.1.1.7 variants. Most participants were white British and females outnumbered males, and the authors suggested that clonal diversity may have been underestimated. A significant rise in spike-specific TCR breadth and depth was observed after two AZD1222 doses relative to day 0 and relative to MenACWY recipients. Because no samples from the day 14 peak response were available, repertoires could be characterized only after the peak T cell response. The vaccine-associated CD4 TCRs covered the entire spike protein, and the dominant responses fell in regions 160-218 and 743-854. Conclusions about previously exposed vaccinees are limited because only five or six AZD1222 recipients were SARS-CoV-2 seropositive at baseline. In the small 56-69-year group, the increase in depth fell short of significance, most likely because of low power.

This receptor was identified in an adult in good health. The sequenced sample was peripheral blood, obtained on day 0 of AZD1222 vaccination. The chain is encoded by TRBV7-3 joined to TRBJ1-1; the D gene identity is not certain. The DNA sequence follows: TGTGCCAGCAGCTTATCCGAGAACACTGAAGCTTTCTTT. Its protein reads: CASSLSENTEAFF.